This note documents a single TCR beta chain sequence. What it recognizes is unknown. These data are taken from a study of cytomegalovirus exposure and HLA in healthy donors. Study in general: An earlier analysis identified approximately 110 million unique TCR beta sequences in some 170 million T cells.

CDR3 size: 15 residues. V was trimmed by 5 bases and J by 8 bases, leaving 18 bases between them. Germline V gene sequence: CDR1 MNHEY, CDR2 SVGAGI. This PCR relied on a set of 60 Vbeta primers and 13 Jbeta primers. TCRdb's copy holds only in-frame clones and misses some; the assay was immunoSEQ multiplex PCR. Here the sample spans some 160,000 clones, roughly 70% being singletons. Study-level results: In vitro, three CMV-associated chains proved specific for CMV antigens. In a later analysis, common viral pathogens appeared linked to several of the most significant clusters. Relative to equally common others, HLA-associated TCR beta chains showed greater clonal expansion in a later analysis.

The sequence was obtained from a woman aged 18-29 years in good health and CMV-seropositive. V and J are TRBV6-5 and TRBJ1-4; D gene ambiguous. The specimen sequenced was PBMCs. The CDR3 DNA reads TGTGCCAGCAGTCCGAGCGGGCTGGGAGGGGAAAAACTGTTTTTT. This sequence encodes CASSPSGLGGEKLFF.